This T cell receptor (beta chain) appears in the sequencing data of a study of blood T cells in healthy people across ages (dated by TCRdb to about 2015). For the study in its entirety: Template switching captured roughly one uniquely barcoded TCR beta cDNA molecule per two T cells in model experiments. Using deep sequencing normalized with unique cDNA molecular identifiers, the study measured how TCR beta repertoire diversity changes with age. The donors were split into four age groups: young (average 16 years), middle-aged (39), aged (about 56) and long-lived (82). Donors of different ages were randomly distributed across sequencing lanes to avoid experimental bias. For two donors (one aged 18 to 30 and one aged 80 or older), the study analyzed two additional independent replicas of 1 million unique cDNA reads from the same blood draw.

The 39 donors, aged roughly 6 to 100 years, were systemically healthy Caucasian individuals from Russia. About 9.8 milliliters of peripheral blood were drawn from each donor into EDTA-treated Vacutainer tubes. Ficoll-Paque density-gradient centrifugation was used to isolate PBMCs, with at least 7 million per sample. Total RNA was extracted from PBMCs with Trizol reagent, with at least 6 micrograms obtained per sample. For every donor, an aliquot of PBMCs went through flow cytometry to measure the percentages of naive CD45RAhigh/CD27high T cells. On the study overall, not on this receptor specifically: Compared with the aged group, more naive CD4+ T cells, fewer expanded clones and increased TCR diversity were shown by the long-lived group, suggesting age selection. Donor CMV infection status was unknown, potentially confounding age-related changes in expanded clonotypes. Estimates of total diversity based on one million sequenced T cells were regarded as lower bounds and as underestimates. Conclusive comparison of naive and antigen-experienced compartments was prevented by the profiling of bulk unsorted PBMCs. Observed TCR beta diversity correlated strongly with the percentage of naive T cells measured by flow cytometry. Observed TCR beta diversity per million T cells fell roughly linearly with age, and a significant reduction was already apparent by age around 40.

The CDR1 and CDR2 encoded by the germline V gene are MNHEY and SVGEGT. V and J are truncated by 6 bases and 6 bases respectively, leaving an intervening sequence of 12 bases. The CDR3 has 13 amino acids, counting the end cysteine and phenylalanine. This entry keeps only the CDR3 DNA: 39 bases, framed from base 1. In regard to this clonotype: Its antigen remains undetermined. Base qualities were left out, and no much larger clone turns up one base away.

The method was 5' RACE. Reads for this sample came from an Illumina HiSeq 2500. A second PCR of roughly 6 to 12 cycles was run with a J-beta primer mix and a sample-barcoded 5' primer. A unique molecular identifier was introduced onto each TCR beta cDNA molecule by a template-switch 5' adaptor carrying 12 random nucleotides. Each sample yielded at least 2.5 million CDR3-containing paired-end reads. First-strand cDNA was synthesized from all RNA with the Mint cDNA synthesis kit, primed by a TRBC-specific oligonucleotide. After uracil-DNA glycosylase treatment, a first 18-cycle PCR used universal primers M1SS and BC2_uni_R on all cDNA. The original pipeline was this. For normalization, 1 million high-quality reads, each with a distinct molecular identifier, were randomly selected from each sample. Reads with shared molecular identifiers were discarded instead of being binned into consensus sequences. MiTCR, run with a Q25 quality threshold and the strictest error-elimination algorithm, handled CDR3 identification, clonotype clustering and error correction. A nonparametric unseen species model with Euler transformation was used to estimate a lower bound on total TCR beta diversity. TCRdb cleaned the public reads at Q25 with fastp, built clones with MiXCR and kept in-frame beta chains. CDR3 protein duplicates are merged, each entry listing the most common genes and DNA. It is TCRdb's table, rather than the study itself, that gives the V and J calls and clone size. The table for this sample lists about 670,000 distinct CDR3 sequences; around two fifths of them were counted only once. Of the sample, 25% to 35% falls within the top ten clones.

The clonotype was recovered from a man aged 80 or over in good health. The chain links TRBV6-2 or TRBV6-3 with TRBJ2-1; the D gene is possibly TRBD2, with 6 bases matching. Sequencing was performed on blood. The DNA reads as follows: TGTGCCAGCAGGGACCCCGGGGGCAATGAGCAGTTCTTC. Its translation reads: CASRDPGGNEQFF.